Listed here is a single T cell receptor (beta chain). Its specificity is not known. The germline CDR1 and CDR2 sequences are SEHNR and FQNEAQ (reference sequence). V dropped 1 base and J dropped 1 base, with 10 bases sitting between them. This CDR3 region has 15 residues. This entry belongs to a study of radiotherapy plus CTLA-4 blockade in lung cancer. Across the study: Disease control was present in roughly 29% of patients, and objective responses in around 18%. Study observations and caveats: Following radiotherapy plus ipilimumab, tumor-derived TCR clones expanded in the blood. The best prediction of response reportedly came from early blood T cell clone dynamics, with interferon-beta.

Some clones are missing from TCRdb's copy, which holds only in-frame ones; the method was immunoSEQ multiplex PCR. The table includes 90,000 to 150,000 clones, roughly 74% detected once. Patients in the study, people with chemo-refractory metastatic non-small-cell lung cancer, received focal radiation plus ipilimumab CTLA-4 blockade. This specimen was peripheral blood, taken from a patient treated with radiotherapy plus ipilimumab. The TCR comes from a human donor with non-small cell lung cancer who had a partial response to radiotherapy plus ipilimumab. This sequence joins TRBV7-9 and TRBJ1-1, with D tentatively TRBD1 (6 bases). CDR3 protein: CASSLVSGANTEAFF. DNA of the CDR3: TGTGCCAGCAGCTTAGTTTCAGGGGCGAACACTGAAGCTTTCTTT.